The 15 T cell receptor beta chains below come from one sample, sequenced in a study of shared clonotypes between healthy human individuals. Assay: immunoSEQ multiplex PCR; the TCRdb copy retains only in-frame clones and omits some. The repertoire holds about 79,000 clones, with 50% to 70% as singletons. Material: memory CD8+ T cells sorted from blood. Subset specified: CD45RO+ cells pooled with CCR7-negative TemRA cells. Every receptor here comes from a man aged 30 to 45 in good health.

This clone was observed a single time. The CDR3 bases are TGTGCCAGCAGCTATGGACAGGGCTTGTTAGAGCAGTACTTC. Its translation: CASSYGQGLLEQYF. The rearrangement links TRBV7-8 to TRBJ2-7, with 8 bases fitting TRBD1. Germline CDR1 and CDR2: SGHVS and FQNEAQ. Trimming removed 4 bases from V and 7 bases from J; junction bases left unmatched: 9. The CDR3 runs 14 residues.

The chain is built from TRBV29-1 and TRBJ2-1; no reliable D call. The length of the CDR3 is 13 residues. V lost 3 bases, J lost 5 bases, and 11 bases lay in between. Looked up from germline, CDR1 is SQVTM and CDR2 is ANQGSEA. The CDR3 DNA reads TGCAGCGTTGAGGTCGTCGCCCACAATGAGCAGTTCTTC. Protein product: CSVEVVAHNEQFF.

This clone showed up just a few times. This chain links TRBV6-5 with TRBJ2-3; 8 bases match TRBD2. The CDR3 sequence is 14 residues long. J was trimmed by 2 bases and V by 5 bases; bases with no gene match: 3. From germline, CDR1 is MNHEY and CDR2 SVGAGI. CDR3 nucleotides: TGTGCCAGCAGTAGCGGGAGACACACAGATACGCAGTATTTT. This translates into CASSSGRHTDTQYF.

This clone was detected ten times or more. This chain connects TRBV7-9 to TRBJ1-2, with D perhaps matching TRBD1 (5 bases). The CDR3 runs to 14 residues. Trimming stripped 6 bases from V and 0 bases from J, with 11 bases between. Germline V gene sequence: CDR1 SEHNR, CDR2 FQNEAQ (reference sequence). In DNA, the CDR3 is TGTGCCAGCAGTTCGACAGCGTCTAACTATGGCTACACCTTC. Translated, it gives CASSSTASNYGYTF.

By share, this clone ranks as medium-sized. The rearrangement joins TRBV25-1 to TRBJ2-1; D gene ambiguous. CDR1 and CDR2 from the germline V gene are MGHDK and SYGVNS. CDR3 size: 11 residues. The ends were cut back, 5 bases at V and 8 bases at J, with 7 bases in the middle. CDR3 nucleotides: TGTGCCAGCAGTCACGGCGATGAGCAGTTCTTC. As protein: CASSHGDEQFF.

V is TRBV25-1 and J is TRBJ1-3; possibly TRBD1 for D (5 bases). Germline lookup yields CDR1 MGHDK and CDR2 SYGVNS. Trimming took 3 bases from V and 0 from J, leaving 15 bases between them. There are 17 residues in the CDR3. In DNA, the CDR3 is TGTGCCAGCAGTGATCTGGGACGGCCGACCTCTGGAAACACCATATATTTT. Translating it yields CASSDLGRPTSGNTIYF.

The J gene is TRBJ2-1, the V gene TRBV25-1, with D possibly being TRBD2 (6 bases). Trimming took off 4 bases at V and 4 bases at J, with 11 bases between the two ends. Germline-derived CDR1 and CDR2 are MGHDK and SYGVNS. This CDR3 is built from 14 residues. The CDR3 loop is CASSAGVSYNEQFF. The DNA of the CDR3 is TGTGCCAGCAGTGCGGGAGTTTCATACAATGAGCAGTTCTTC.

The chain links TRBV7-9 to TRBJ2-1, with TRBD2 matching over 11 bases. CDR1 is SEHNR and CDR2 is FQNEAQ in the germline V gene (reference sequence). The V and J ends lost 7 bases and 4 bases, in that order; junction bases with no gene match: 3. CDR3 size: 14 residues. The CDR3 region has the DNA TGTGCCAGCACCCTAGCGGGAGGTTACAATGAGCAGTTCTTC. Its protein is CASTLAGGYNEQFF.

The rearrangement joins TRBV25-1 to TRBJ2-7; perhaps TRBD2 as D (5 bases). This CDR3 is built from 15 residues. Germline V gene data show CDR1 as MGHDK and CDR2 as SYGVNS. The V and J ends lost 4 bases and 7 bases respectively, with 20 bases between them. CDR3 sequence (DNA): TGTGCCAGCAGTGCTAACCCCCCGGGAAACGGGGAGCAGTACTTC. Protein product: CASSANPPGNGEQYF.

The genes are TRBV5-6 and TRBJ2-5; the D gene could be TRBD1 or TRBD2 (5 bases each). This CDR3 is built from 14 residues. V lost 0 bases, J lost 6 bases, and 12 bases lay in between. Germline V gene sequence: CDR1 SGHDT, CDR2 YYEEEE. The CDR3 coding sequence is TGTGCCAGCAGCTTGGGATGGGACCGCCAGACCCAGTACTTC. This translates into CASSLGWDRQTQYF.

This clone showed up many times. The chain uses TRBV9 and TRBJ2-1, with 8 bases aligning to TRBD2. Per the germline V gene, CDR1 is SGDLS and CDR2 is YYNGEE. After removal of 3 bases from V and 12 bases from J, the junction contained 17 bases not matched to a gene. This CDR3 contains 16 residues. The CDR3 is CASSAELAGSLGVQFF. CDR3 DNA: TGTGCCAGCAGCGCGGAATTAGCGGGGAGCCTGGGTGTGCAGTTCTTC.

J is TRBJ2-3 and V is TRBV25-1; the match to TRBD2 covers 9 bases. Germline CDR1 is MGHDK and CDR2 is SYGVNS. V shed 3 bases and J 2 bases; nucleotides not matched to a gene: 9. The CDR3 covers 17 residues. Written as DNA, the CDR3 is TGTGCCAGCAGTGACCCCGACAGCGGGAGGCCCACAGATACGCAGTATTTT. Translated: CASSDPDSGRPTDTQYF.

The CDR3 region has the DNA TGCAGCGTTGAAGCCGGGACAGGGATAATGCGGGAGCAGTACTTC. It encodes CSVEAGTGIMREQYF. The V and J genes are TRBV29-1 and TRBJ2-5; 9 bases map to TRBD1. The junction had 14 bases not matched to a gene; V was cut back by 1 base and J by 11 bases. Germline V gene sequence: CDR1 SQVTM, CDR2 ANQGSEA. This CDR3 has 15 amino acids.

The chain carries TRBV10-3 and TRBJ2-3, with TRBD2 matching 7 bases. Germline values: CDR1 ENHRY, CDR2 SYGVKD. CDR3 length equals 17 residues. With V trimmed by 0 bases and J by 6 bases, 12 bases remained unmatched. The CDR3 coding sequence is TGTGCCATCAGTGAGTCCGGGGACTACGTAGTGGGTGATACGCAGTATTTT. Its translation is CAISESGDYVVGDTQYF.

The CDR3 DNA reads as TGTGCCAGCAGCCTAACAGGGGGATCCGGGGAGCTGTTTTTT. Translated, it gives CASSLTGGSGELFF. This chain links TRBV11-2 with TRBJ2-2, with 8 bases matching TRBD1. The CDR3 has 14 residues. CDR1 is SGHAT and CDR2 is FQNNGV in the germline V gene. The V segment lost 5 bases and the J segment 6 bases; nucleotides outside the gene matches: 5.